The 17 T cell receptor beta chains below all came from one sample that was sequenced in a study of T cells in Graves' hyperthyroidism and ophthalmopathy. From RNA transcripts, TCR beta CDR3 regions were amplified. The HTBI primer set was used in a first-round RT-PCR of the TCR CDR3. In TCRdb, the multiplex PCR reads were re-called with MiXCR into one record per CDR3 protein. The table records 340,000 or so distinct CDR3 sequences, around 20% of them present only once. Sequenced material: blood. The origin of the receptors is a woman between 50 and 59 years old with Graves' hyperthyroidism.

J is TRBJ1-2 and V is TRBV27; 7 nucleotides match TRBD1. Trimming at V came to 5 bases and at J to 8 bases, leaving 8 bases not matched to a gene. CDR3 length: 13 residues. Germline V gene data show CDR1 as MNHEY and CDR2 as SMNVEV (reference sequence). CDR3 sequence (DNA): TGTGCCAGCAGTCCGACAGGGTCGAAAGGCTACACCTTC. Residues: CASSPTGSKGYTF.

This clonotype was recorded at least ten times. This chain connects TRBV7-6 to TRBJ2-3, with TRBD2 matching 8 bases. V shed 2 bases and J 3 bases; nucleotides not matched to a gene: 4. CDR1 and CDR2 (germline): SGHVS, FNYEAQ. The CDR3 length is 15 residues. The CDR3 bases are TGTGCCAGCAGCTTATGGGCGGGAGGAACAGATACGCAGTATTTT. It is translated as CASSLWAGGTDTQYF.

This clonotype was seen repeatedly, ten times or more. V and J are TRBV7-9 and TRBJ2-5; 12 nucleotides agree with TRBD2. Germline CDR1 SEHNR, CDR2 FQNEAQ (reference sequence). Trimming removed 3 bases from V and 4 bases from J; junction bases left unmatched: 6. The CDR3 totals 16 residues. In nucleotides, the CDR3 is TGTGCCAGCAGCTTGGCTAGCGGGGGGGCCGGAGAGACCCAGTACTTC. Its protein is CASSLASGGAGETQYF.

This clonotype has a handful of counts. This chain uses TRBV30 with TRBJ2-3; the match to TRBD1 covers 10 bases. The CDR3 length is 16 residues. After removal of 7 bases from V and 1 base from J, the junction contained 11 bases not matched to a gene. From germline, CDR1 is GTSNPN and CDR2 SVGIG (reference sequence). This chain's CDR3 is CALRQGAGVGTDTQYF. DNA of the CDR3: TGTGCCTTGCGACAGGGGGCTGGAGTAGGCACAGATACGCAGTATTTT.

This clonotype was seen at least ten times. The chain combines TRBV20-1 with TRBJ2-3, with a tentative D call TRBD1 (6 bases). Per the germline V gene, CDR1 is DFQATT and CDR2 is SNEGSKA (reference sequence). Between the trimmed V and J ends, which lost 6 bases and 2 bases, there was a span of 9 bases. CDR3 length: 12 amino acids. This CDR3 reads CSAGDNTDTQYF. In DNA, the CDR3 is TGCAGTGCAGGGGACAACACAGATACGCAGTATTTT.

The chain is built from TRBV27 and TRBJ1-5; D is undetermined. Germline CDR1 and CDR2: MNHEY and SMNVEV (reference sequence). The CDR3 has 15 residues. With 8 bases removed from V and 1 base from J, the gap between germline ends came to 15 bases. CDR3 nucleotides: TGTGCCAGCTCCTTTACCCGTCGGAGCAATCAGCCCCAGCATTTT. Amino acid sequence: CASSFTRRSNQPQHF.

This clonotype was seen repeatedly, ten times or more. V gene TRBV6-1 combines with J gene TRBJ1-6, with a possible D match to TRBD1 (5 bases). The germline V and J ends were trimmed by 10 bases and 8 bases, with 12 bases remaining between them. Germline values: CDR1 MNHNS, CDR2 SASEGT. This CDR3 has 12 residues. Written as DNA, the CDR3 is TGTGCCACCCAGACAGCTTATTCACCCCTCCACTTT. This translates into CATQTAYSPLHF.

The gene calls are TRBV28 and TRBJ1-3; D not resolved. This CDR3 is 14 amino acids long. Germline loops: CDR1 MDHEN, CDR2 SYDVKM. Between the trimmed V and J ends, which lost 8 bases and 0 bases, there was a span of 11 bases. The CDR3 DNA reads TGTGCCAGCGGATCGCCAAACTCTGGAAACACCATATATTTT. Residues: CASGSPNSGNTIYF.

This clonotype was observed a few times. The chain has TRBV6-1 and TRBJ2-2, with 8 bases fitting TRBD2. From germline, CDR1 is MNHNS and CDR2 SASEGT. The CDR3 is 15 residues long. V shed 6 bases, J shed 1 base, and the junction held 4 bases outside the gene matches. CDR3 sequence: CASRQTSGNTGELFF. CDR3 sequence (DNA): TGTGCCAGCAGACAAACTAGCGGGAACACCGGGGAGCTGTTTTTT.

This clonotype was detected ten times or more. This chain uses TRBV12-3 or TRBV12-4 with TRBJ2-7, with 11 bases identical to TRBD2. CDR3 length: 17 amino acids. V lost 3 bases to trimming and J lost 0 bases; unmatched junction nucleotides: 7. Written as DNA, the CDR3 is TGTGCCAGCAGTTTTCCTAGCGGGAGGATCAGCTCCTACGAGCAGTACTTC. This sequence encodes CASSFPSGRISSYEQYF.

The V call is TRBV6-1, the J call TRBJ2-3; either TRBD1 or TRBD2 may supply D (5 bases each). The CDR3 length is 16 residues. Germline V gives CDR1 MNHNS, CDR2 SASEGT. V lost 8 bases, J lost 5 bases, and 23 bases lay in between. The CDR3 coding sequence is TGTGCCAGCTACTGGGGCCCGGGAAGCGGAAGAGATACGCAGTATTTT. Its translation: CASYWGPGSGRDTQYF.

The sample holds many counts of this clonotype. The chain employs TRBV7-8 and TRBJ1-1; D perhaps matches TRBD1 (5 bases). V lost 6 bases and J 6 bases, leaving 23 bases between the germline ends. The CDR3 runs 16 residues. The germline V gene encodes CDR1 SGHVS and CDR2 FQNEAQ. The CDR3 protein is CASSSGPPGSGAEAFF. CDR3 coding DNA: TGTGCCAGCAGTTCGGGACCCCCGGGGTCAGGAGCTGAAGCTTTCTTT.

This clonotype was found a few times. V gene TRBV19 combines with J gene TRBJ2-3; 9 bases map to TRBD2. With V trimmed by 5 bases and J by 5 bases, 2 bases remained unmatched. Per the germline V gene, CDR1 is LNHDA and CDR2 is SQIVND (reference sequence). The CDR3 extends over 13 amino acids. The CDR3: CASSPREGDTQYF. CDR3 in DNA: TGTGCCAGTAGTCCGCGGGAGGGAGATACGCAGTATTTT.

V and J are TRBV7-2 and TRBJ2-1, with 9 bases lining up with TRBD1. CDR1 is SGHTA, CDR2 FQGNSA, per germline. This CDR3 has 13 residues. V gave up 5 bases and J gave up 14 bases; unmatched junction bases: 10. The CDR3 DNA reads TGTGCCAGCAGCCTAGTTGACGGACAGGGGAAGTTCTTC. This sequence encodes CASSLVDGQGKFF. Filled out from reference TRBV7-2 and TRBJ2-1, the complete variable domain reads GAGVSQSPSNKVTEKGKDVELRCDPISGHTALYWYRQSLGQGLEFLIYFQGNSAPDKSGLPSDRFSAERTGGSVSTLTIQRTQQEDSAVYLCASSLVDGQGKFFGPGTRLTVL.

This clonotype was counted only a few times. This sequence joins TRBV19 and TRBJ1-2; D remains ambiguous. The length of the CDR3 is 14 residues. V was clipped by 3 bases and J by 4 bases, with 12 bases between them. Germline values: CDR1 LNHDA, CDR2 SQIVND (reference sequence). CDR3 bases: TGTGCCAGTAGTATCCAGACCGGCGGCTATGGCTACACCTTC. Translation gives CASSIQTGGYGYTF.

This clonotype was seen a handful of times. This chain connects TRBV3-1 to TRBJ2-5, with D perhaps matching TRBD2 (5 bases). V was shortened by 3 bases and J by 1 base, with 12 bases between the two germline ends. Germline values: CDR1 LGHDT, CDR2 YNNKEL (reference sequence). This CDR3 comprises 15 residues. The CDR3 DNA follows: TGTGCCAGCAGCCAGATCTCAGGAGGCCAAGAGACCCAGTACTTC. Translated: CASSQISGGQETQYF.

This clonotype has ten or more counts. The rearrangement uses TRBV20-1 and TRBJ2-3; D is tentatively TRBD1 or TRBD2 (6 bases each). Per germline, CDR1 DFQATT and CDR2 SNEGSKA (reference sequence). V was shortened by 8 bases and J by 4 bases, with 16 bases between the two germline ends. CDR3 length equals 13 residues. The CDR3 protein is CSPGRGRADTQYF. The DNA of the CDR3 is TGCAGTCCAGGCCGGGGGCGAGCAGATACGCAGTATTTT.